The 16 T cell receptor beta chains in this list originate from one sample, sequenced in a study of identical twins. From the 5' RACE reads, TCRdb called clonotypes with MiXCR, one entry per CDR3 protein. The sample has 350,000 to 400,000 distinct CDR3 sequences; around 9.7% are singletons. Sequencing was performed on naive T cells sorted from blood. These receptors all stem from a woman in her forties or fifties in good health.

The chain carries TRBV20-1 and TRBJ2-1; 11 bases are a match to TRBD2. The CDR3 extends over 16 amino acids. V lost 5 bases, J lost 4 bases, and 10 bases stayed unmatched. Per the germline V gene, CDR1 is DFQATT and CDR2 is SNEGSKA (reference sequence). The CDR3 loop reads CSAGLAGRIVYNEQFF. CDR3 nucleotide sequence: TGCAGTGCTGGACTAGCGGGCCGCATCGTTTACAATGAGCAGTTCTTC.

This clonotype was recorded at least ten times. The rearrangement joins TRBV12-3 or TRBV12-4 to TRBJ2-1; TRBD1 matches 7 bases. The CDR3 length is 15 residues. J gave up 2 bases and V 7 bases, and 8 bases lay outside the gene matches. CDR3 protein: CASTLVQGAYNEQFF. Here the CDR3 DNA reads TGTGCCAGCACCCTGGTCCAGGGGGCCTACAATGAGCAGTTCTTC.

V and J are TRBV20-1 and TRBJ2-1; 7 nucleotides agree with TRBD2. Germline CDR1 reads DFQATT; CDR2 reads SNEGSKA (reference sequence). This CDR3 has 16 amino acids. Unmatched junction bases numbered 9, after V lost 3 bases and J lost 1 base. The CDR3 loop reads CSARAGERVSYNEQFF. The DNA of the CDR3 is TGCAGTGCTAGGGCGGGGGAAAGGGTTTCCTACAATGAGCAGTTCTTC.

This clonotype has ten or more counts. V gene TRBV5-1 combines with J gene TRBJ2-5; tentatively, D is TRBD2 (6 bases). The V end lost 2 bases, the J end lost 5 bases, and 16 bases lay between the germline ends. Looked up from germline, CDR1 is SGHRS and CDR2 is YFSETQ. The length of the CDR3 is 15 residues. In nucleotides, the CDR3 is TGCGCCAGCAGCTTACGGGAGACGGCGGGGGAGACCCAGTACTTC. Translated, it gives CASSLRETAGETQYF.

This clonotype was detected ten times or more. CDR3 residues: CASSPGPNTEAFF. The CDR3 DNA follows: TGTGCCAGCAGCCCGGGACCGAACACTGAAGCTTTCTTT. The J gene is TRBJ1-1, the V gene TRBV7-2; a weak D match, TRBD1 (5 bases). This CDR3 contains 13 residues. V lost 5 bases to trimming and J lost 1 base, with 8 bases between them. Germline CDR1 is SGHTA and CDR2 is FQGNSA.

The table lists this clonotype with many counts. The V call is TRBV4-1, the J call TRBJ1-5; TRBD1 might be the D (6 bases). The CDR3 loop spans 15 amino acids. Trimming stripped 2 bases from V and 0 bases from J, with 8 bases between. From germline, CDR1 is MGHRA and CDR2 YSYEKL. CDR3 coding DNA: TGCGCCAGCAGCCAAAGGGGGGGTAGCAATCAGCCCCAGCATTTT. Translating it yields CASSQRGGSNQPQHF.

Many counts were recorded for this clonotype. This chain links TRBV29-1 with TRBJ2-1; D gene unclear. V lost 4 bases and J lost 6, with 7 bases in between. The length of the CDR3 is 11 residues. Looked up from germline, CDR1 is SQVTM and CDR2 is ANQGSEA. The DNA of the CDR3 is TGCAGCGTTGGTCAGAGCAATGAGCAGTTCTTC. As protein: CSVGQSNEQFF.

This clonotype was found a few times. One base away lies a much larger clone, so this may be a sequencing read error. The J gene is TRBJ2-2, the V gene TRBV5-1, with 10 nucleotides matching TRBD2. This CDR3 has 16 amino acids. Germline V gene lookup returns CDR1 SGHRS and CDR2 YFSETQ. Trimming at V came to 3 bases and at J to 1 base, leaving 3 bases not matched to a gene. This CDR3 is CASSSGLARNTGELFF. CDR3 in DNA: TGCGCCAGCAGCTCGGGACTAGCGAGGAACACCGGGGAGCTGTTTTTT.

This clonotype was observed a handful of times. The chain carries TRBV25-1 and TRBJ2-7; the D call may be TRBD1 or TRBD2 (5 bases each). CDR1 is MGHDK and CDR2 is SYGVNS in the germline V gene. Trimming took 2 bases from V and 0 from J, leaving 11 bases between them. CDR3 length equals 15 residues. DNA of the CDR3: TGTGCCAGCAGTGAACCGGGACCGAGCTCCTACGAGCAGTACTTC. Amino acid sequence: CASSEPGPSSYEQYF.

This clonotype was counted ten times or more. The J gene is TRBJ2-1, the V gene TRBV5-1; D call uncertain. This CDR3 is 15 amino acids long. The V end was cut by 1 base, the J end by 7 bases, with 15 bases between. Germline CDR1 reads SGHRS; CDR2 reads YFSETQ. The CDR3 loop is CASSLTEILGNEQFF. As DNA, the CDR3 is TGCGCCAGCAGCTTGACGGAAATACTCGGGAATGAGCAGTTCTTC.

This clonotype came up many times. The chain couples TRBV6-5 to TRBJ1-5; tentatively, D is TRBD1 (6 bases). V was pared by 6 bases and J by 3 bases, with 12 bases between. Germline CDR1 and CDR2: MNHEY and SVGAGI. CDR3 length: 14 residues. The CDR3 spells CASSRGQTNQPQHF. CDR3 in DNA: TGTGCCAGCAGCCGTGGACAGACCAATCAGCCCCAGCATTTT.

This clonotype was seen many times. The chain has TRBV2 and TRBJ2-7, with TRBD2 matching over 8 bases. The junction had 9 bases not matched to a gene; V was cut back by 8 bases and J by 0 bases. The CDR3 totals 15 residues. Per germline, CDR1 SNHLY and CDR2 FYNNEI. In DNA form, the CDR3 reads TGTGCCAGCGTAAGCGGGAGCCGCATCTCCTACGAGCAGTACTTC. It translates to CASVSGSRISYEQYF.

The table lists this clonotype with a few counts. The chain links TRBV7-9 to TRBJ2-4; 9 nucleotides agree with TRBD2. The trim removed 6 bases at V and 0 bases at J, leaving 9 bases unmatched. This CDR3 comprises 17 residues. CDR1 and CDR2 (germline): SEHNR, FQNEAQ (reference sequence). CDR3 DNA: TGTGCCAGCAGTGACGTTAGCGGGGGTTCAGCCAAAAACATTCAGTACTTC. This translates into CASSDVSGGSAKNIQYF.

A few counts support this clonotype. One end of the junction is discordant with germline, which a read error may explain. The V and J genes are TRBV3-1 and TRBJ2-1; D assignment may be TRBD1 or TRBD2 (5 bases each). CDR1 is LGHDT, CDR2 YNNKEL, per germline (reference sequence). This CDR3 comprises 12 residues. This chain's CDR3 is CASSQDRDRTIF. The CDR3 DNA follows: TGTGCCAGCAGCCAAGATAGGGACCGGACGATCTTC.

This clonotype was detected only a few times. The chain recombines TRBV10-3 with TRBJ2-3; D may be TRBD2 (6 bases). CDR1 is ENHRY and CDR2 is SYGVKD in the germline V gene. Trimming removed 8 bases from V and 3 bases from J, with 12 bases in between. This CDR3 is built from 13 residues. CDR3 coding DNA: TGTGCCATCGGAACTAGCCTGACAGATACGCAGTATTTT. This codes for CAIGTSLTDTQYF.

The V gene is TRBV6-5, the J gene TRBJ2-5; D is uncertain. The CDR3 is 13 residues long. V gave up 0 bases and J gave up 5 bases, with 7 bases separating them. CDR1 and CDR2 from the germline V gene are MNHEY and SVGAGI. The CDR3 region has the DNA TGTGCCAGCAGTTACTCGGTGGGGGAGACCCAGTACTTC. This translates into CASSYSVGETQYF.